This T cell receptor beta chain stems from a study of cytomegalovirus exposure and HLA in healthy donors. About the study: In a previous analysis, some 110 million unique TCR beta sequences were found from 150 million to 200 million T cells. Whole-study findings and limits: A few CMV-associated chains were confirmed in vitro to be specific for CMV antigens. Researchers left out some V segments, among them TRBV6-2 and TRBV6-3, as indistinguishable.

Every donor was a healthy person donating bone marrow. PCR was performed using 60 Vbeta and 13 Jbeta primers. The repertoire was sequenced with immunoSEQ multiplex PCR; TCRdb's copy has only in-frame clones and lacks some. The sample yields about 150,000 clones, around three quarters seen once. This CDR3 has 14 residues. CDR1 is SGHTA and CDR2 is FQGNSA in the germline V gene. For this clone: Its antigen remains unknown.

This TCR derives from a woman between 35 and 50 years old in good health and CMV-seronegative. The rearrangement joins TRBV7-2 to TRBJ2-5, with a weak D call TRBD1 (6 bases). The J call may be mistaken, given a closer DNA end match to TRBJ2-7. The sequenced sample consisted of PBMCs. The CDR3 loop reads CASSPGGTPYEQYF. Here the CDR3 DNA reads TGTGCCAGCAGCCCGGGTGGGACACCGTACGAGCAGTACTTC.